This T cell receptor beta chain came from a study of shared clonotypes between healthy human individuals. About the study: Donors had three CD4 naive, three CD4 memory, two CD8 naive and one CD8 memory plate apiece.

This clone was observed a handful of times. From germline, CDR1 is SGHRS and CDR2 YFSETQ. V shed 6 bases and J shed 1 base, with 10 bases lying between them. CDR3 length equals 13 residues. The study drew all its donors from Caucasian adults living in Nashville, Tennessee. Produced via immunoSEQ multiplex PCR; TCRdb's table is partial and in-frame only. Of nearly 750,000 clones listed, approximately 72% were seen once; the top ten hold under 2%. The sequence was obtained from a woman in her 30s in good health. The sample consisted of memory CD4+ T cells sorted from blood. Stated subset: CD45RA-negative fraction. This rearrangement joins TRBV5-1 to TRBJ2-5; possible D gene TRBD1, 5 bases. The CDR3 reads CASKGQSQETQYF. In nucleotides, the CDR3 is TGCGCCAGCAAGGGGCAGAGCCAAGAGACCCAGTACTTC.